A single sample gave rise to the 10 T cell receptor beta chains below, sequenced in a study of blood T cells in healthy people across ages. A second PCR, run for roughly 7 to 11 cycles, used a sample-barcoded 5' primer plus a J-beta primer mix. Using its own MiXCR run on the 5' RACE reads, TCRdb lists one record per CDR3 protein. This table has roughly 800,000 distinct CDR3 sequences, more than 20% appearing once. In addition, the sample was reused for a study of T cells of mothers and their children.

The sequenced sample consisted of blood. These receptors all come from a boy between 10 and 17 years old in good health.

The chain joins TRBV5-1 to TRBJ2-7; TRBD1 or TRBD2 may be the D gene (5 bases each). Germline CDR1 SGHRS, CDR2 YFSETQ. V gave up 0 bases and J gave up 2 bases, with 24 bases separating them. The CDR3 contains 19 residues. CDR3 region: CASSLAGRGGLGETYEQYF. The CDR3 DNA follows: TGCGCCAGCAGCTTGGCCGGTCGGGGCGGCCTTGGGGAGACCTACGAGCAGTACTTC.

V is TRBV11-2 and J is TRBJ2-5; maybe TRBD1 (5 bases). The DNA matches TRBJ2-1 better at its end, which makes the J call doubtful. The CDR3 has 13 amino acids. In germline, CDR1 is SGHAT, CDR2 FQNNGV. CDR3 nucleotide sequence: TGTGCCAGCAGCCTGGGGCGGAGCAATGAGCAGTTCTTC. Encoded protein: CASSLGRSNEQFF.

Comments on this clonotype: As the CDR3 is not closed by the conserved phenylalanine or tryptophan, this likely results from a read error. The chain is built from TRBV7-2 and TRBJ2-3; D may be TRBD2 (5 bases). Germline CDR1 SGHTA, CDR2 FQGNSA. CDR3 length equals 17 residues. The ends were cut back, 1 base at V and 0 bases at J, with 14 bases in the middle. The CDR3 nucleotides read TGTGCCAGCAGCTTAGGCTTGTCGGGAACTAGCACAGATACGCAGTATTCT. Protein sequence: CASSLGLSGTSTDTQYS.

This chain joins TRBV29-1 and TRBJ2-1; D is undetermined. V lost 6 bases, J lost 9 bases, and 21 bases lay in between. The CDR3 is 14 amino acids. From germline, CDR1 is SQVTM and CDR2 ANQGSEA. The DNA for the CDR3 is TGCAGCGTGGCAGTGGGTCTCAAGGGCGGTGAGCAGTTCTTC. Its protein is CSVAVGLKGGEQFF.

This clonotype was seen a handful of times. The chain has TRBV12-3 or TRBV12-4 and TRBJ1-5, with D perhaps matching TRBD1 (5 bases). V was shortened by 6 bases and J by 3 bases, with 15 bases between the two germline ends. This CDR3 contains 15 residues. The CDR3 DNA is TGTGCCAGCAGCCCGGGACGGGGAGACAATCAGCCCCAGCATTTT. This encodes CASSPGRGDNQPQHF.

The rearrangement links TRBV28 to TRBJ2-5; 7 bases match TRBD1. CDR3 length: 15 residues. V trimming: 5 bases; J trimming: 2 bases; junction bases outside the gene matches: 8. Germline CDR1 reads MDHEN; CDR2 reads SYDVKM. For the CDR3, the DNA is TGTGCCAGCAGTCAAAAAACAGGGGTTCAAGAGACCCAGTACTTC. This translates into CASSQKTGVQETQYF.

The chain is built from TRBV10-3 and TRBJ2-1; D remains unclear. Germline V gene sequence: CDR1 ENHRY, CDR2 SYGVKD. The CDR3 length is 12 residues. V was shortened by 9 bases and J by 0 bases, with 6 bases between the two germline ends. The CDR3 DNA reads as TGTGCCATAACTGACTCCTACAATGAGCAGTTCTTC. It encodes CAITDSYNEQFF.

The rearrangement joins TRBV21-1 to TRBJ2-7; the table's D call of TRBD2 was not tested on the DNA. TRBV21-1 counts as a pseudogene. The CDR3 is 16 amino acids. The CDR3 region is CASSSLLAGSLYEQYF. The CDR3 nucleotides are TGTGCCAGCAGCTCCTTACTAGCGGGATCCCTCTACGAGCAGTACTTC.

In this sample, this clonotype turned up once. CDR3 sequence reads: CASSQTPSGNEQFF. As DNA, the CDR3 is TGTGCCAGCAGCCAAACCCCTAGCGGAAATGAGCAGTTCTTC. The chain combines TRBV7-8 with TRBJ2-1, with 7 bases fitting TRBD2. Germline CDR1 reads SGHVS; CDR2 reads FQNEAQ. J lost 7 bases, V lost 5 bases, and 8 bases had no gene match. This CDR3 has 14 residues.

This clonotype was counted a few times. Possible read error: a much larger clone is one base away. This chain links TRBV6-1 with TRBJ2-5, with no clear D. TRBJ2-1 explains the end of the DNA better; the J call may be wrong. In germline, CDR1 is MNHNS, CDR2 SASEGT. The CDR3 has 16 amino acids. CDR3 sequence (DNA): TGTGCCAGCTCAGGAAACCGCCAAGGCTCTTACAATGAGCAGTTCTTC. It is translated as CASSGNRQGSYNEQFF.